This is a list of T cell receptor beta chains from one sample in a study of T and B cells in COVID-19 patients. TCRdb recomputed calls from the multiplex PCR reads with MiXCR, one row per CDR3 protein. The table has roughly 1,500 distinct CDR3 sequences, more than 20% seen once. Sequenced input: blood. The receptors were sampled from a human donor with active COVID-19. Both conserved end residues are part of each CDR3. Each record gives: D gene, V gene, clone size, J gene, CDR3 length, CDR3 DNA, CDR3 protein. D genes are given only for firm matches. Size is stated for part of the rows, as once, few or many counts, or as a class when the clone is expanded.

.	TRBV20-1	.	TRBJ2-7	15	TGCAGTGCTAGAGATGCGGGACAGAGCTCCTACGAGCAGTACTTC	CSARDAGQSSYEQYF
.	TRBV6-5	medium-sized	TRBJ1-2	13	TGTGCCAGCAGTTACAGGCAGGGATATGGCTACACCTTC	CASSYRQGYGYTF
.	TRBV10-3	medium-sized	TRBJ2-7	14	TGTGCCGCGGATACAGGGCCCGACTCCTACGAGCAGTACTTC	CAADTGPDSYEQYF
TRBD1	TRBV5-6	medium-sized	TRBJ1-2	15	TGTGCCAGCGGCGTTTGGGACAGGACTAACTATGGCTACACCTTC	CASGVWDRTNYGYTF
TRBD2	TRBV2	.	TRBJ2-3	16	TGTGCCAGCAGGTGGACTAGCGGGAGGATCACAGATACGCAGTATTTT	CASRWTSGRITDTQYF
.	TRBV6-6	medium-sized	TRBJ2-7	11	TGTGCCAGCAGCCCCCTCTACGAGCAGTACTTC	CASSPLYEQYF
.	TRBV19	.	TRBJ2-2	14	TGTGCCAGCAGCTTGAGTTCGAACACCGGGGAGCTGTTTTTT	CASSLSSNTGELFF
.	TRBV20-1	.	TRBJ2-7	11	TGCAGTGCTAGAGGGAGCTACGAGCAGTACTTC	CSARGSYEQYF
.	TRBV6-6	medium-sized	TRBJ2-5	15	TGTGCCAGCAGTTACTCGTCGGGGAACCAAGAGACCCAGTACTTC	CASSYSSGNQETQYF
.	TRBV19	.	TRBJ2-1	15	TGTGCCAGTAGTACCCAGGGGGGCTCCTACAATGAGCAGTTCTTC	CASSTQGGSYNEQFF
.	TRBV20-1	few	TRBJ2-5	14	TGCAGTGCTAGAGATCTGGGATCGCAAGAGACCCAGTACTTC	CSARDLGSQETQYF
TRBD1	TRBV19	once	TRBJ1-2	14	TGTGCCAGTAGTCCGAGGGGGCGACTCTATGGCTACACCTTC	CASSPRGRLYGYTF
.	TRBV6-5	large	TRBJ2-2	16	TGTGCCAGCAGTTCTCCCTCCAAGGGGAACACCGGGGAGCTGTTTTTT	CASSSPSKGNTGELFF
TRBD2	TRBV19	.	TRBJ2-5	15	TGTGCCAGTACCCCGACTAGCGGGACCCAAGAGACCCAGTACTTC	CASTPTSGTQETQYF
.	TRBV27	medium-sized	TRBJ1-6	16	TGTGCCAGCAGTTTAAGGTCGGCAGGCGCTTATTCACCCCTCCACTTT	CASSLRSAGAYSPLHF
.	TRBV18	few	TRBJ2-1	15	TGTGCCAGCTCACCACCGGCTAGTGGCCACAATGAGCAGTTCTTC	CASSPPASGHNEQFF
.	TRBV29-1	large	TRBJ1-1	13	TGCAGCGTTGACCGGGGGAGCGGCACTGAAGCTTTCTTT	CSVDRGSGTEAFF
TRBD2	TRBV19	large	TRBJ2-1	16	TGTGCCAGTAGTATCCACGCGGGGGGCTCCTACAATGAGCAGTTCTTC	CASSIHAGGSYNEQFF
.	TRBV12-3/TRBV12-4	medium-sized	TRBJ1-3	13	TGTGCCAGCAGTCTTGAGGGGGGAAACACCATATATTTT	CASSLEGGNTIYF
.	TRBV19	large	TRBJ2-3	15	TGTGCCAGTAGTAGAGACATGGACGGCACAGATACGCAGTATTTT	CASSRDMDGTDTQYF
.	TRBV14	.	TRBJ1-3	17	TGTGCCAGCAGCCAAGAGTCTTGGGGGCTTTCTGGAAACACCATATATTTT	CASSQESWGLSGNTIYF
TRBD1	TRBV29-1	.	TRBJ2-7	15	TGCAGCGTAACTACTCTGACGGGACAGGGAGACGAGCAGTACTTC	CSVTTLTGQGDEQYF
TRBD1	TRBV19	medium-sized	TRBJ1-2	15	TGTGCCAGTAGTCCATTCTTCGGGACAGGGGCCAGCTACACCTTC	CASSPFFGTGASYTF